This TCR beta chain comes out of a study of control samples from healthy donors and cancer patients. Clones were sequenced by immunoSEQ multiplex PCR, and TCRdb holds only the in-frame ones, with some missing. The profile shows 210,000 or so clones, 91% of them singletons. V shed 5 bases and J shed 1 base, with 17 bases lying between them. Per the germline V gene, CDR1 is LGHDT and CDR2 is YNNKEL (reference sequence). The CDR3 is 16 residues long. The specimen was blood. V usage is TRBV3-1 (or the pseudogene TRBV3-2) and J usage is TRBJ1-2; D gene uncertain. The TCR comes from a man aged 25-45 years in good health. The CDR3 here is CASSSAQAGYNYGYTF. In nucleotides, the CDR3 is TGTGCCAGCAGCTCTGCCCAGGCAGGATATAACTATGGCTACACCTTC.